This T cell receptor (beta chain) was found in a study of T cell repertoires in cytomegalovirus infection. For the study at large: Public TCR beta signatures were indicative of both CMV infection and a matching HLA type.

The CDR3 length is 14 residues. Trimming shortened V by 3 bases and J by 1 base, and 8 bases separated the two germline ends. Germline values: CDR1 SGHKS, CDR2 YYEKEE (reference sequence). This clonotype has ten or more counts. One entry per CDR3 protein results from TCRdb running MiXCR on the reads. The table lists hundreds of thousands of distinct CDR3 sequences, 17% of them singletons. The TCR originated in a human donor in good health (CMV status not recorded). Some clones in this sample may be carry-over from other donors' samples. The chain employs TRBV5-5 and TRBJ1-5; tentative D call: TRBD1 (5 bases). Source material: PBMCs. CDR3 in amino acids: CASSWGLSNQPQHF. CDR3 bases: TGTGCCAGCAGCTGGGGCCTGAGCAATCAGCCCCAGCATTTT.